The clone carrying this T cell receptor beta chain showed up many times. The target antigen is unknown. Deletions cut 5 bases from V and 0 bases from J, with 13 bases between. The germline V gene encodes CDR1 SEHNR and CDR2 FQNEAQ (reference sequence). The CDR3 is 16 amino acids. This sample is part of a study of identical twins. Notes on the study in general: The authors drew conclusions from cross-sectional statistical analysis rather than following the same donors.

TCRdb used MiXCR to reprocess the 5' RACE reads, holding one entry per CDR3 protein. The data show around 200,000 distinct CDR3 sequences, with 9.4% seen just once and approximately 5.1% held by the top ten. Donors uniformly comprised healthy Caucasians. The material sequenced was memory (CD45RO+) T cells sorted from blood. This TCR derives from a woman in her late teens or twenties in good health. V and J are TRBV7-9 and TRBJ1-4, with TRBD1 as a possible D gene (6 bases). CDR3 loop: CASSLGGQATNEKLFF. The DNA for the CDR3 is TGTGCCAGCAGCCTCGGGGGCCAAGCAACTAATGAAAAACTGTTTTTT.